This T cell receptor (beta chain) was captured in a study of blood T cells in healthy people across ages. The germline V gene encodes CDR1 SQVTM and CDR2 ANQGSEA. The V gene end was trimmed by 7 bases and the J gene end by 7 bases; junction bases not matched to a gene: 12. The CDR3 covers 13 residues. The study, taken as a whole, reports: Getting older went along with TCR beta diversity per million T cells dropping roughly linearly.

There are a few counts of this clonotype. Its antigen is unidentified. Alongside a J-beta primer mix, a sample-barcoded 5' primer served in a second PCR lasting roughly 6 to 12 cycles. Carrying 12 random nucleotides, a template-switch adaptor labeled each individual cDNA molecule. TCRdb recomputed calls from the 5' RACE reads with MiXCR, one row per CDR3 protein. The table includes 1.5 million or so distinct CDR3 sequences, around two fifths detected once. The material sequenced was blood. The sequence was obtained from a woman under 30 in good health. The chain uses TRBV29-1 and TRBJ1-2; 7 bases are shared with TRBD1. CDR3 nucleotides: TGCAGCGGAATGACAGGGATGGGGGGTGGCTACACCTTC. It specifies CSGMTGMGGGYTF.